Here is one T cell receptor (beta chain) with its context. This entry belongs to a study of blood T cell repertoires in COVID-19. Study background: Samples representing acute and convalescent COVID-19 were sourced from the United States, Italy and Spain. Nucleic acid was either cDNA or gDNA, and it came from T cells, B-cell-depleted T cells, or PBMCs.

This CDR3 contains 16 residues. The V gene's germline CDR1 is SGHNT and CDR2 YYREEE (reference sequence). V shed 3 bases and J shed 3 bases, with 19 bases lying between them. Methods used by the authors: Using reference gene primer amplification, nucleated cell counts were estimated. TCRdb's copy holds only in-frame clones and misses some; the assay was immunoSEQ multiplex PCR. V and J calls and clone size are as listed in that table; D and trimming were resolved from the DNA. The sample has about 64,000 clones; just over 85% are singletons. Source material: peripheral blood. The chain carries TRBV5-4 and TRBJ2-7; D might be TRBD1 (7 bases). The receptor was derived from a man between 45 and 60 years old with active COVID-19. This CDR3 is CASSSEGAGIDYEQYF. CDR3 bases: TGTGCCAGCAGCTCGGAGGGGGCAGGGATTGACTACGAGCAGTACTTC.